These 6 T cell receptor beta chains originate from one sample sequenced in a study of blood T cell repertoires in COVID-19. The table came from immunoSEQ multiplex PCR; TCRdb's copy has only in-frame clones and leaves some out. The top ten hold 2.2% of the sample, which has around 150,000 clones, 84% seen once. Sequencing was performed on peripheral blood. These receptor sequences come from a man aged 65 to 85 with acute or convalescent COVID-19.

J is TRBJ2-5 and V is TRBV11-3, with 8 bases fitting TRBD1. The better agreement between TRBJ2-7 and the DNA end casts doubt on the J call. Germline values: CDR1 SGHNT, CDR2 YENEEA. The CDR3 totals 14 residues. This chain's CDR3 is CASSLRTGQDEQYF. The CDR3 nucleotides are TGTGCCAGCAGCTTACGGACAGGGCAGGACGAGCAGTACTTC.

The genes are TRBV7-2 and TRBJ2-1; 11 nucleotides agree with TRBD2. Germline CDR1 SGHTA, CDR2 FQGNSA. Unmatched junction bases numbered 5, after V lost 1 base and J lost 9 bases. This CDR3 has 15 amino acids. The CDR3 DNA follows: TGTGCCAGCAGCTTAGATAGCGGGAGGGATGGTGAGCAGTTCTTC. Translating gives CASSLDSGRDGEQFF.

V is TRBV11-2 and J is TRBJ2-3; D uncertain. The CDR3 loop spans 13 amino acids. V lost 4 bases and J 2 bases, leaving 7 bases between the germline ends. Germline V lookup: CDR1 SGHAT, CDR2 FQNNGV. The CDR3 DNA follows: TGTGCCAGCAGCTACCGGTCCACAGATACGCAGTATTTT. Translating it yields CASSYRSTDTQYF.

This clone has a single count. V usage is TRBV7-3 and J usage is TRBJ2-3; a weak D match, TRBD2 (6 bases). This CDR3 comprises 14 residues. Germline-derived CDR1 and CDR2 are SGHTA and FQGTGA. Trimming pared 1 base from V and 5 bases from J, leaving 10 bases between. The CDR3 loop reads CASSLRLEEDTQYF. The CDR3 nucleotides read TGTGCCAGCAGCTTAAGACTAGAGGAAGATACGCAGTATTTT. Full variable domain (missing parts from reference TRBV7-3 and TRBJ2-3): GAGVSQTPSNKVTEKGKYVELRCDPISGHTALYWYRQSLGQGPEFLIYFQGTGAADDSGLPNDRFFAVRPEGSVSTLKIQRTERGDSAVYLCASSLRLEEDTQYFGPGTRLTVL.

This clone was seen just once. This sequence joins TRBV20-1 and TRBJ1-1; D is ambiguous. The CDR3 totals 11 residues. V lost 5 bases, J lost 5 bases, and 9 bases lay in between. Per germline, CDR1 DFQATT and CDR2 SNEGSKA (reference sequence). The CDR3 reads CSAGSETEAFF. In DNA form, the CDR3 reads TGCAGTGCTGGTAGTGAAACTGAAGCTTTCTTT.

The chain employs TRBV5-8 and TRBJ1-2, with D possibly matching TRBD1 (5 bases). Germline values: CDR1 SGHTS, CDR2 YDEGEE. The CDR3 runs to 15 residues. V lost 2 bases and J 0 bases, leaving 11 bases between the germline ends. The CDR3 region has the DNA TGTGCCAGCAGCTTCCAGGGAAATACTAACTATGGCTACACCTTC. It codes for CASSFQGNTNYGYTF.